This TCR beta chain emerged from a study of CD8 T cells in ankylosing spondylitis. General observations from the study: The authors found the disease-linked clones to be CD8+ and relatively rare in peripheral blood. A motif in TCR beta, a set of roughly eight highly homologous variants, appeared characteristic of ankylosing spondylitis blood. There was reportedly significant enrichment of clones that were disease-linked in matched ankylosing spondylitis synovial fluid.

For TCR beta, libraries came from quantitative 5'-RACE with molecular barcodes. TCRdb itself ran the 5' RACE reads through MiXCR, one entry per CDR3 protein. The sample contains approximately 540,000 distinct CDR3 sequences, 9.5% to 15% of which appear only once. This clonotype was seen a few times. Its antigen remains unidentified. Input material: blood, either unsorted or a sorted T cell fraction (not recorded which). This receptor was obtained from a male donor with ankylosing spondylitis.

This chain's CDR3 is CSLGTFSYNEQFF. DNA for the CDR3: TGCAGTCTAGGGACTTTCTCCTACAATGAGCAGTTCTTC. The chain has TRBV20-1 and TRBJ2-1; D may be TRBD2 (6 bases). Germline CDR1 is DFQATT and CDR2 is SNEGSKA (reference sequence). Between the trimmed V and J ends, which lost 8 bases and 0 bases, there was a span of 11 bases. The CDR3 spans 13 residues.